This T cell receptor (beta chain) was recovered during a study of Graves' ophthalmopathy and Graves' hyperthyroidism (dated by TCRdb to the late 2010s). Notes on the research overall: Peripheral blood samples were taken at the time of initial diagnosis, before any treatment was given. To tell Graves' ophthalmopathy apart from Graves' hyperthyroidism, and to predict which patients would progress to ophthalmopathy, the study relied on TCR beta repertoire signatures. In total, 135 blood samples were TCR-sequenced: fewer than 50 ophthalmopathy, some 80 hyperthyroidism and about 17 hyperthyroidism-to-ophthalmopathy patients. To explore V-J signatures that separate ophthalmopathy from hyperthyroidism, a discovery set of about a hundred patients was enrolled, consisting of 40 to 45 with ophthalmopathy and 55 to 65 with stable hyperthyroidism. An independent validation cohort was composed of 18 hyperthyroidism patients and more than 15 patients who later progressed from hyperthyroidism to ophthalmopathy. T-cell repertoires of thyroid tissue and blood were compared in 5 or 6 hyperthyroidism patients. Once sampling was done, hyperthyroidism patients were given methimazole at a starting dose of 30 mg daily, while ophthalmopathy patients were given high-dose intravenous methylprednisolone. The approximately 90 discovery patients were divided at random into training and test sets in a 7:3 ratio. The full study reports these points: The 13-signature model separated ophthalmopathy from stable hyperthyroidism with 85% to 90% sensitivity and approximately 83% specificity in cross-validation, and 80%/75% in the test set. In validation, the model predicted ophthalmopathy progression with roughly 68% sensitivity and about 73% specificity; some 13 predicted patients were CT-confirmed with GO in a median of approximately 6.5 months. No statistical method was used to set the sample size in advance, and the investigators knew which group each participant was assigned to. Most expanded thyroid clonotypes with a frequency above 0.001 also appeared in blood, which suggests that blood repertoires may reflect the immune response in the thyroid.

For repertoire sequencing, TCR beta CDR3 regions were amplified from RNA transcripts. A first-round RT-PCR used HTBI primers with the Qiagen OneStep RT-PCR kit, followed by a second-round multiplex PCR, size selection and purification. Sequencing of the libraries was carried out on an Illumina HiSeq2000 in paired-end mode with 100 bp reads. In the authors' own workflow: SOAPnuke was used for read processing, and reads with adapters, uncalled bases, a mean Phred below 15, or no exact constant-primer or identifier match were discarded. COPE v1.2.5 was used to merge the high-quality paired reads. Clonotypes were defined as unique nucleotide sequences and were aligned to IMGT TRB V, D and J references using MiTCR v1.1. The analysis was limited to V-J combinations with a frequency above 0.0001, which together covered 99.2% of repertoires. A TCR clonal expansion and chaos score per V-J combination was defined as the ratio of F50 clonal expansion to chaos observed in the TCRdist matrix. Welch's t-statistics and random forest were used to reduce the features to some 13 V-J combinations, which were then used as input to a naive Bayes classifier. The similarity between thyroid and blood repertoires was quantified using the Morisita-Horn index. The public reads were quality trimmed at Q25 with fastp and then assembled into clones with MiXCR by TCRdb, keeping productive beta chains. Each record represents a unique CDR3 protein, reported with the most common genes and DNA among its rows. These V and J calls derive from TCRdb rather than the authors' analysis. A total of about 160,000 distinct CDR3 sequences appear in this sample, approximately 40% of them only once. Jointly, the top ten make up roughly 8.9% of the sample.

Compared with germline, V lacks 4 bases and J lacks 4 bases; bases without a gene match: 8. In the germline V gene (reference sequence), CDR1 corresponds to MNHEY and CDR2 to SMNVEV. The CDR3 has 15 amino acids, counting the end cysteine and phenylalanine. Just CDR3 DNA is preserved here, 45 bases in frame from base 1. As to this clonotype: Its antigen remains unidentified. No quality values exist for individual bases; no much larger clone is one base distant.

The ophthalmopathy patients had moderately to severely active disease, with a Clinical Activity Score of 3 or higher, a NOSPECS grade of 4 or higher, and a disease duration of less than 3 months. Patients were excluded if they had other autoimmune diseases, uncontrolled infections, pregnancy or lactation. Clinical symptoms, serum thyroxine, TRAb, thyroid ultrasound and orbital computed tomography were used for diagnosis. Using Ficoll-Paque density gradient centrifugation, PBMCs were isolated from 9.5 to 10 ml of fresh peripheral blood. Trizol reagent was used to extract the total RNA, and its quality was then checked on an Agilent 2100 Bioanalyzer.

The clonotype originates from a man aged 25-45 years with Graves' ophthalmopathy. Donor details come from another sample of the same person, matched by shared clones. The V and J genes are TRBV27 and TRBJ1-1; TRBD1 lines up with 8 middle nucleotides. The sequenced sample was peripheral blood. Read as DNA, the sequence is TGTGCCAGCAGTTCCCCCGACAGGGGAGTCACTGAAGCTTTCTTT. This gives the protein CASSSPDRGVTEAFF.